These 9 T cell receptor beta chains were all obtained from the same sample, sequenced in a study of T-cell reconstitution after alpha-beta-depleted transplantation in children listed by TCRdb under 2016. The sample's treatment or condition, from its label and the paper: allogeneic hematopoietic cell transplantation with graft depleted of TCRalphabeta T cells and CD19 B cells. To prepare the library, PCR was applied. TCRdb records Illumina HiSeq 2500 as the sequencer. TCR libraries were prepared with molecular barcoding, using unique molecular identifiers to normalize TCRbeta repertoire quantification. TCRdb trimmed the raw reads at Q25, called clones with MiXCR and kept productive beta chains. Each entry merges the rows of one CDR3 protein and shows their most common DNA and genes. The sample data list under 750,000 distinct CDR3 sequences, and more than 20% of these were observed just once. The top ten clones comprise about 14% of the sample.

The sample consisted of PBMCs, mostly from graft donor cells, taken 360 days after TCRalphabeta/CD19-depleted stem cell transplant. All receptors derive from a boy under two years old who had a stem cell transplant for acute myeloid leukemia, so the T cells may come from the graft donor.

The chain has TRBV11-3 and TRBJ2-1; 7 nucleotides match TRBD1. The trim removed 5 bases at V and 7 bases at J, leaving 11 bases unmatched. The CDR3 spans 15 residues. The germline V gene has CDR1 SGHNT and CDR2 YENEEA. CDR3 coding DNA: TGTGCCAGCAGCCCCAGGCCAGGGGGAACGAATGAGCAGTTCTTC. This encodes CASSPRPGGTNEQFF. Combining the CDR3 with reference TRBV11-3 and TRBJ2-1 gives the whole variable domain EAGVVQSPRYKIIEKKQPVAFWCNPISGHNTLYWYLQNLGQGPELLIRYENEEAVDDSQLPKDRFSAERLKGVDSTLKIQPAELGDSAVYLCASSPRPGGTNEQFFGPGTRLTVL.

The rearrangement links TRBV28 to TRBJ2-3; 7 nucleotides align to TRBD1. V gave up 0 bases and J gave up 4 bases; unmatched junction bases: 4. The CDR3 runs to 15 residues. The germline CDR1 and CDR2 sequences are MDHEN and SYDVKM. As DNA, the CDR3 is TGTGCCAGCAGTTTATGGGTGACAGGGCCAGATACGCAGTATTTT. It codes for CASSLWVTGPDTQYF.

V usage is TRBV4-1 and J usage is TRBJ2-1, with 7 nucleotides matching TRBD2. The CDR3 consists of 15 residues. Germline values: CDR1 MGHRA, CDR2 YSYEKL. The trim removed 1 base at V and 6 bases at J, leaving 6 bases unmatched. The CDR3 spells CASSQGAGRGNEQFF. The CDR3 DNA sequence: TGCGCCAGCAGCCAAGGGGCAGGGAGGGGCAATGAGCAGTTCTTC.

The chain links TRBV4-3 to TRBJ2-5, with 11 positions matching TRBD2. Germline CDR1 LGHNA, CDR2 YSLEER. The J segment lost 3 bases and the V segment lost 0 bases, leaving 12 bases of the junction unmatched. The CDR3 loop spans 19 amino acids. The CDR3 loop reads CASSQEWGWLAGGEETQYF. As DNA, the CDR3 is TGCGCCAGCAGCCAAGAATGGGGGTGGCTAGCGGGGGGAGAAGAGACCCAGTACTTC.

The chain combines TRBV7-2 with TRBJ2-1, with TRBD2 matching 8 bases. Germline CDR1 SGHTA, CDR2 FQGNSA. V was pared by 1 base and J by 12 bases, with 11 bases of the junction left unmatched. The CDR3 loop spans 15 amino acids. The CDR3 DNA follows: TGTGCCAGCAGCTTAGGGGGGGTTAGCGGGGTAGGGCAGTTCTTC. This codes for CASSLGGVSGVGQFF.

This clonotype appeared many times. V and J are TRBV7-2 and TRBJ2-4; TRBD1 might be the D (6 bases). Trimming stripped 1 base from V and 6 bases from J, with 7 bases between. Germline loops: CDR1 SGHTA, CDR2 FQGNSA. The CDR3 sequence is 13 residues long. The CDR3 coding sequence is TGTGCCAGCAGCTTAGGCAGGGGAAACATTCAGTACTTC. This sequence encodes CASSLGRGNIQYF.

This clonotype was recorded many times. This chain links TRBV6-2 or TRBV6-3 with TRBJ2-5; D tentatively reads TRBD1 or TRBD2 (5 bases each). Germline V gene sequence: CDR1 MNHEY, CDR2 SVGEGT. Trimming took off 6 bases at V and 1 base at J, with 24 bases between the two ends. There are 18 residues in the CDR3. The CDR3 DNA sequence: TGTGCCAGCAGCCATCGGGTGGGGACCCAAGGTGTCCAAGAGACCCAGTACTTC. This codes for CASSHRVGTQGVQETQYF.

The chain has TRBV18 and TRBJ2-3; D not resolved. Trimming stripped 5 bases from V and 4 bases from J, with 13 bases between. Germline loops: CDR1 KGHSH, CDR2 LQKENI. The CDR3 contains 14 residues. CDR3 residues: CASSADQRPDTQYF. The CDR3 DNA reads TGTGCCAGCTCAGCGGACCAACGGCCAGATACGCAGTATTTT. Variable domain in full (rest from reference TRBV18 and TRBJ2-3): NAGVMQNPRHLVRRRGQEARLRCSPMKGHSHVYWYRQLPEEGLKFMVYLQKENIIDESGMPKERFSAEFPKEGPSILRIQQVVRGDSAAYFCASSADQRPDTQYFGPGTRLTVL.

This clonotype came up a few times. This chain links TRBV21-1 with TRBJ2-1; the table's D call, TRBD2, was not checked against the DNA. TRBV21-1 is an annotated pseudogene. This CDR3 comprises 14 residues. Written as DNA, the CDR3 is TGTGCCAACCTGCCTAAGGGCCAAGAGGGAGGTCAGTTCTTC. It is translated as CANLPKGQEGGQFF.